This T cell receptor (beta chain) was captured in a study of control samples from healthy donors and cancer patients. V was shortened by 2 bases and J by 6 bases, with 13 bases between the two germline ends. The CDR3 sequence is 13 residues long. Germline values: CDR1 GTSNPN, CDR2 SVGIG (reference sequence). This table comes from immunoSEQ multiplex PCR, and its TCRdb copy is limited to in-frame clones, with some not included. The data contain about 40,000 clones, more than 85% of them singletons. The specimen was blood. The receptor comes from a woman aged 45-59 years in good health. The rearrangement joins TRBV30 to TRBJ1-1; D uncertain. CDR3 in amino acids: CAWSSGSGAEAFF. CDR3 DNA: TGTGCCTGGAGTAGTGGGTCGGGTGCTGAAGCTTTCTTT.